This TCR beta chain was captured by sequencing in a study of breast tumors, draining lymph nodes, adjacent tissues. Trimming cost V 5 bases and J 5 bases, with 12 bases left between them. The germline gives CDR1 SGHTA, CDR2 FQGNSA. CDR3 length equals 13 residues. One entry per CDR3 protein, called by TCRdb with MiXCR from the multiplex PCR reads. There are approximately 28,000 distinct CDR3 sequences in the sample; 60% to 70% occur only once, and about a sixth lies in the top ten. Points from the study as a whole: The data were judged consistent with most tumor T cells coming from lymph node and expanding in tumor.

On this clonotype: The antigen remains unidentified.

This chain links TRBV7-2 with TRBJ1-2; the D gene is possibly TRBD1 (5 bases). The specimen was breast tumor tissue. This TCR was recovered from a female donor with breast cancer. Some clones in this sample may be carry-over from other donors' samples. CDR3 region: CASSPGAGYGYTF. CDR3 sequence (DNA): TGTGCCAGCAGCCCTGGGGCAGGGTATGGCTACACCTTC.